The sequence of this T cell receptor (beta chain) was determined in a study of blood T cells in healthy people across ages. Study findings and constraints: Estimated diversity, derived from one million T cells, was regarded as an underestimate. TCR beta diversity per million T cells fell roughly linearly with age.

Of note for this clonotype: No antigen is known for it.

Using a J-beta primer mix together with a sample-barcoded 5' primer, a second PCR was run for roughly 6 to 11 cycles. TCRdb reprocessed the 5' RACE reads via MiXCR and lists one record per CDR3 protein. The data show some 760,000 distinct CDR3 sequences, just under 25% seen once. From germline, CDR1 is SGHTA and CDR2 FQGNSA. This CDR3 spans 16 amino acids. These data also featured in a second study, about T cells of mothers and their children. That source adds: Whatever RNA was extracted went entirely into cDNA synthesis, at about 1.5 ug per 15 ul. Detection of persistent microchimeric T cell clones did not occur.

The V gene is TRBV7-2, the J gene TRBJ2-5, with 10 bases identical to TRBD2. The J call may be faulty, since TRBJ2-7 better matches the DNA end. Sequenced sample: blood. This clonotype originated in a boy younger than 18 in good health. In nucleotides, the CDR3 is TGTGCCAGCAGCTTAGGGCCTGGACTAGCGGTGTACGAGCAGTACTTC. Protein sequence: CASSLGPGLAVYEQYF.